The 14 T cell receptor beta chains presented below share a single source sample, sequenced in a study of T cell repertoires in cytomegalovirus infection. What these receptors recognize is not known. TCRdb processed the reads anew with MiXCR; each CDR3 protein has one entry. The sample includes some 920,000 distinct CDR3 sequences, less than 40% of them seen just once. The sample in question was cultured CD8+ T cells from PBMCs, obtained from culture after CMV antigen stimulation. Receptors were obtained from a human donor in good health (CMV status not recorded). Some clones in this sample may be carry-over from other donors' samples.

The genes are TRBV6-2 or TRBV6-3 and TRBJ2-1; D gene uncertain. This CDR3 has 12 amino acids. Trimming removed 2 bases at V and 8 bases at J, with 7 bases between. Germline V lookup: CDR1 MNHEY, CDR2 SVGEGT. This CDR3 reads CASSYVLDEQFF. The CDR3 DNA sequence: TGTGCCAGCAGTTACGTACTCGATGAGCAGTTCTTC.

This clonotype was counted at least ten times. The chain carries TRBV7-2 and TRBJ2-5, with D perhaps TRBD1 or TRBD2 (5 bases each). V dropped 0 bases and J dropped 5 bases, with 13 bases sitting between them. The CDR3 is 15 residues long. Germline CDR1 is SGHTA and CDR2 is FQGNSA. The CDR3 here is CASSLAFGAWETQYF. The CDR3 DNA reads TGTGCCAGCAGCTTAGCGTTCGGGGCGTGGGAGACCCAGTACTTC.

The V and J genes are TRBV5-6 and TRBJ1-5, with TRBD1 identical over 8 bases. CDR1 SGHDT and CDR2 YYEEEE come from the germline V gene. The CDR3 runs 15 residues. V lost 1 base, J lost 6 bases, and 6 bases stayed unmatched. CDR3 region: CASSLLQGASQPQHF. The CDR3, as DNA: TGTGCCAGCAGCTTGCTCCAGGGGGCCAGTCAGCCCCAGCATTTT.

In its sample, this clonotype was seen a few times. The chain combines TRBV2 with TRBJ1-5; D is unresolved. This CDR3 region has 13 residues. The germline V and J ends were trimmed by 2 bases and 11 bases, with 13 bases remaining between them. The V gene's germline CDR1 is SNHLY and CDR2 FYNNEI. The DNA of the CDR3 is TGTGCCAGCAGTGAACCCTCCCGGTGGACCCAGCATTTT. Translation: CASSEPSRWTQHF.

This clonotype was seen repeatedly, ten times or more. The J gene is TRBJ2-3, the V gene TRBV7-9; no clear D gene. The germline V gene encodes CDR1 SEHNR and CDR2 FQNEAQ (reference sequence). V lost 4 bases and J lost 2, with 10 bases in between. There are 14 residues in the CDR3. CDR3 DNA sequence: TGTGCCAGCAGCTCAGTGGACCACACAGATACGCAGTATTTT. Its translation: CASSSVDHTDTQYF.

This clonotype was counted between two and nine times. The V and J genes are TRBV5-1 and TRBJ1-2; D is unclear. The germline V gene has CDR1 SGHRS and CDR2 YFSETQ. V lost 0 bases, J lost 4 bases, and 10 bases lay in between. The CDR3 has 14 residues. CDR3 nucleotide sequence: TGCGCCAGCAGCTTGGTCGAAGGCGGCTATGGCTACACCTTC. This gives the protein CASSLVEGGYGYTF.

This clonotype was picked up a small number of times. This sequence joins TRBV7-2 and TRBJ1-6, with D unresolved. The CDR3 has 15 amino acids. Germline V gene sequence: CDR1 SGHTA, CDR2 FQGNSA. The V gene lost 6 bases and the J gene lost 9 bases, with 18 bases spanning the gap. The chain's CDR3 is CASRNPVGNTSPLHF. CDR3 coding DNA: TGTGCCAGCAGAAACCCGGTGGGTAACACTTCACCCCTCCACTTT.

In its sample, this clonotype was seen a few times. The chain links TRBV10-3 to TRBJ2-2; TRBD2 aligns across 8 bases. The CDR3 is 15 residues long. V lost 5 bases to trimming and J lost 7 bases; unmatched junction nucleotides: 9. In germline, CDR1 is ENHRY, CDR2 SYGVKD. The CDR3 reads CAISTGTRTDGELFF. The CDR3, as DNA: TGTGCCATCAGTACCGGGACTAGGACTGACGGGGAGCTGTTTTTT.

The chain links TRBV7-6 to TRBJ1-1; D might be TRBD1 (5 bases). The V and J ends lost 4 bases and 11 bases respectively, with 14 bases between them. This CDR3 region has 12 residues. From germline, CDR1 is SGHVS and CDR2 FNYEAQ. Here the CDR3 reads CASSSRQPGAFF. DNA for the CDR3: TGTGCCAGCAGCTCCCGACAGCCTGGGGCTTTCTTT.

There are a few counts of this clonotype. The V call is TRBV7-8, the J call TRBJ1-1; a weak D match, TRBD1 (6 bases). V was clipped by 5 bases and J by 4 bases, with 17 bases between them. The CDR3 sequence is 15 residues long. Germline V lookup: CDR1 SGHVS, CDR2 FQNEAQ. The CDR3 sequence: CASSAGAGMSTEAFF. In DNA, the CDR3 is TGTGCCAGCAGCGCAGGGGCGGGGATGAGCACTGAAGCTTTCTTT.

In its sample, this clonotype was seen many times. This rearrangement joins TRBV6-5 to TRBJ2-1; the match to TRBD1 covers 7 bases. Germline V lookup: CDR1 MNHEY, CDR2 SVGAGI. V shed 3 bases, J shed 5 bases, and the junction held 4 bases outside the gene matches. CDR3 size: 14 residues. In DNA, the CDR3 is TGTGCCAGCAGTTATTGGCAGGGGGACAATGAGCAGTTCTTC. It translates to CASSYWQGDNEQFF.

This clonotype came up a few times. CDR3 loop: CASSQAGANTEAFF. Here the CDR3 DNA reads TGCGCCAGCAGCCAAGCCGGAGCGAACACTGAAGCTTTCTTT. The chain couples TRBV4-1 to TRBJ1-1; D unresolved. There are 14 residues in the CDR3. Per the germline V gene, CDR1 is MGHRA and CDR2 is YSYEKL. Trimming removed 1 base at V and 1 base at J, with 7 bases between.

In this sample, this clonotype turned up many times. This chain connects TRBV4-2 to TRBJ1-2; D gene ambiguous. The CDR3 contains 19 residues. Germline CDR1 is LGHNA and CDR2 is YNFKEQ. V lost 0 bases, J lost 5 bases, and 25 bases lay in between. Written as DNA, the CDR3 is TGTGCCAGCAGCCAAGAGGGCTCGGGAACTCTTTGGCATGGGTATGGCTACACCTTC. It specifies CASSQEGSGTLWHGYGYTF.

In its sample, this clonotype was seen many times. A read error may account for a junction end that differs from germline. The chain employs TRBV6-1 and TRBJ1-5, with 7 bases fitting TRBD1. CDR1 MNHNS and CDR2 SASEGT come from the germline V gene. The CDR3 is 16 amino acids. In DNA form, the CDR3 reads TGTGCCAGCAGGGAAGGGGACAGTCTTAGCAATCAGCCCCAGCATTTT. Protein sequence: CASREGDSLSNQPQHF.